Below, one T cell receptor (beta chain) is given with its context. Antigen unknown. The V end lost 2 bases, the J end lost 4 bases, and 8 bases lay between the germline ends. CDR3 length: 13 residues. Germline values: CDR1 LNHDA, CDR2 SQIVND (reference sequence). The data derive from a study of cytomegalovirus exposure and HLA in healthy donors. Study-wide points: In a later analysis, donors in an Asian-associated ancestry cluster reportedly had fewer N-insertions in productive TCRs than the cohort mean.

PCR was performed using 60 Vbeta and 13 Jbeta primers. TCRdb's copy holds only in-frame clones and misses some; the assay was immunoSEQ multiplex PCR. The sample holds about 150,000 clones, about three quarters seen once. The TCR sequence derives from a young woman in good health and CMV-seronegative. V and J are TRBV19 and TRBJ1-2; D call uncertain. The sample comprised PBMCs. The CDR3 region has the DNA TGTGCCAGTAGTATAACCCGCAGCTATGGCTACACCTTC. Its translation: CASSITRSYGYTF.